This T cell receptor (beta chain) comes out of a study of cytomegalovirus exposure and HLA in healthy donors. Findings and limits, study-wide: In a later analysis, across HLA loci, associated TCR counts were highest for DRB1, lowest for HLA-C. Later on, a genetic analysis was performed. It linked a missense variant in DCLRE1C with V- and J-gene trimming of TCR beta.

The PCR used 60 Vbeta and 13 Jbeta primers. The protocol was immunoSEQ multiplex PCR, while the TCRdb copy is restricted to in-frame clones and leaves out a portion. The table shows tens of thousands of clones, with about 77% occurring only once. Sampled while nominally healthy, donors likely had unrecorded immune exposures. This clone was detected once. Antigen unknown. The sample taken for sequencing was PBMCs. The receptor was derived from a man between 35 and 55 years old in good health and CMV-seronegative.

CDR3 nucleotide sequence: TGCGCCAGCAGCGACGGACAGAATAGCAATCAGCCCCAGCATTTT. Protein: CASSDGQNSNQPQHF. The V and J genes are TRBV10-1 and TRBJ1-5; a weak D match, TRBD1 (6 bases). CDR3 length: 15 residues. The V end lost 6 bases, the J end lost 0 bases, and 12 bases lay between the germline ends. Germline assignment: CDR1 WNHNN and CDR2 SYGVQD (reference sequence).